This T cell receptor (beta chain) was sequenced for a study of blood T cells in healthy people across ages (dated by TCRdb to about 2015). Notes on the research overall: Template switching captured roughly one uniquely barcoded TCR beta cDNA molecule per two T cells in model experiments. To track age-related changes in TCR beta repertoire diversity, the study relied on deep sequencing normalized with unique cDNA molecular identifiers. Donors were grouped into four age groups: young (average about 15 years), middle-aged (about 40), aged (around 62) and long-lived (just over 80). To avoid experimental bias, donors of different ages were distributed randomly across sequencing lanes. For two donors (one aged 18 to 29 and one aged 80 or older), the study analyzed two additional independent replicas of 1 million unique cDNA reads from the same blood draw. Findings and caveats that apply to the study as a whole: Because the CMV infection status of the donors was unknown, age-related changes in expanded clonotypes may potentially have been confounded. Bulk unsorted PBMC profiling prevented conclusive comparison of naive and antigen-experienced compartments. Observed TCR beta diversity per million T cells fell roughly linearly with age, and a significant reduction was already apparent by age about 43. Estimates of total diversity from one million sequenced T cells were regarded as lower bounds and underestimates. The long-lived group showed more naive CD4+ T cells, fewer expanded clones and increased TCR diversity than the aged group, suggesting age selection. There was a strong correlation between observed TCR beta diversity and the percentage of naive T cells measured by flow cytometry.

The 40 or so donors, aged about 6 to 95 years, were systemically healthy Caucasian individuals from Russia. Each donor gave ten milliliters of peripheral blood, collected into EDTA-treated Vacutainer tubes. Ficoll-Paque density-gradient centrifugation was used to isolate PBMCs, with at least 7 million per sample. Total RNA was extracted from PBMCs with Trizol reagent, with at least 6 micrograms obtained per sample. For every donor, an aliquot of PBMCs went through flow cytometry to measure the percentages of naive CD45RAhigh/CD27high T cells. To note about this clonotype: No antigen is known for it. Base qualities were left out, and no much larger clone turns up one base away.

The library was produced with 5' RACE. Sequencing instrument: Illumina HiSeq 2500. A second PCR of about 6 to 12 cycles was run with a J-beta primer mix and a sample-barcoded 5' primer. A unique molecular identifier was introduced onto each TCR beta cDNA molecule by a template-switch 5' adaptor carrying 12 random nucleotides. Each sample yielded at least 3 million CDR3-containing paired-end reads. First-strand cDNA synthesis was performed from all RNA using the Mint cDNA synthesis kit, with priming by a TRBC-specific oligonucleotide. After uracil-DNA glycosylase treatment, a first 18-cycle PCR used universal primers M1SS and BC2_uni_R on all cDNA. The study's own analysis went as follows. Normalization of each sample was performed by random selection of 1 million high-quality reads, each carrying a distinct molecular identifier. Reads sharing molecular identifiers were discarded rather than binned into consensus sequences. MiTCR, set to a Q25 quality threshold and the strictest error-elimination algorithm, was used for CDR3 identification, clonotype clustering and error correction. A nonparametric unseen species model with Euler transformation was used to estimate lower-bound total TCR beta diversity. TCRdb took the public reads, trimmed them with fastp at Q25, ran MiXCR for clone calling and kept in-frame beta chains. Entries are consolidated by CDR3 protein sequence, retaining the most common genes and DNA. These V and J calls rely on TCRdb rather than the paper's analysis. In this sample the table shows hundreds of thousands of distinct CDR3 sequences, roughly 32% of which occur a single time. The top ten clones comprise 15% of the sample.

From V the trimming removes 1 base and from J it removes 7 bases, while the gene matches leave 11 bases of the junction unaccounted for. The CDR3 has 16 amino acids, counting the end cysteine and phenylalanine. Here the CDR3 DNA is all that survives: 48 bases in frame from base 1. Looking up the germline V gene yields CDR1 MGHRA and CDR2 YSYEKL. The clonotype originates from a woman of 80 years or more in good health. Donor details come from another sample of the same person, matched by shared clones. Sequenced sample: blood. The chain couples TRBV4-1 to TRBJ1-1; 8 of the junction bases match TRBD1. The DNA sequence follows: TGCGCCAGCAGCCAAGGGACAGGGAACCCTTATCTTGAAGCTTTCTTT. The resulting protein is CASSQGTGNPYLEAFF.